This entry lists 15 T cell receptor beta chains sequenced from one sample in a study of blood T cells in healthy people across ages. Sample-barcoded 5' priming and a J-beta primer mix drove a second PCR of roughly 6 to 12 cycles. Via MiXCR, TCRdb re-called the 5' RACE reads, giving one row per CDR3 protein. The table has roughly 500,000 distinct CDR3 sequences, approximately 30% seen once. Sequenced: blood. These receptors all come from a woman between 65 and 79 years old in good health.

CDR3 amino acids: CASSGTLAGGKETQYF. The CDR3 region has the DNA TGTGCCAGCAGTGGAACACTAGCGGGGGGAAAAGAGACCCAGTACTTC. V gene TRBV6-1 combines with J gene TRBJ2-5; 12 bases match TRBD2. This CDR3 region has 16 residues. V lost 4 bases to trimming and J lost 3 bases; unmatched junction nucleotides: 6. CDR1 is MNHNS, CDR2 SASEGT, per germline.

In DNA, the CDR3 is TGCAGCGTTGGGGAAACCGGCGTAGAGGAGACCCAGTACTTC. Protein: CSVGETGVEETQYF. This rearrangement joins TRBV29-1 to TRBJ2-5; D unresolved. Germline V CDR1 and CDR2: SQVTM, ANQGSEA. V was cut by 4 bases and J by 5 bases, with 17 bases left in between. There are 14 residues in the CDR3.

The rearrangement uses TRBV20-1 and TRBJ2-3; 11 bases line up with TRBD2. Germline V gene sequence: CDR1 DFQATT, CDR2 SNEGSKA (reference sequence). The J segment lost 0 bases and the V segment lost 2 bases, leaving 7 bases of the junction unmatched. There are 17 residues in the CDR3. DNA of the CDR3: TGCAGTGCTAGAACTAGCGGGGGTTTTTCTAGCACAGATACGCAGTATTTT. The encoded protein is CSARTSGGFSSTDTQYF.

The chain combines TRBV5-1 with TRBJ2-7, with D tentatively TRBD1 (6 bases). Trimming left V 4 bases short and J 0 bases short, with 17 bases between. This CDR3 spans 16 amino acids. CDR1 and CDR2 from the germline V gene are SGHRS and YFSETQ. The chain's CDR3 is CASSTTGTPTSYEQYF. DNA of the CDR3: TGCGCCAGCAGCACAACCGGGACACCTACCTCCTACGAGCAGTACTTC.

This clonotype occurred a few times. This sequence joins TRBV10-3 and TRBJ2-7; D might be TRBD1 (7 bases). V lost 3 bases to trimming and J lost 3 bases, with 15 bases between them. The CDR3 totals 15 residues. Germline CDR1 ENHRY, CDR2 SYGVKD. The CDR3 DNA reads as TGTGCCATCAGTGACCCTCGACAGGGAGGCTACGAGCAGTACTTC. Its translation is CAISDPRQGGYEQYF.

The rearrangement links TRBV5-1 to TRBJ1-2, with D perhaps TRBD1 (6 bases). Looked up from germline, CDR1 is SGHRS and CDR2 is YFSETQ. This CDR3 has 17 amino acids. Trimming pared 6 bases from V and 0 bases from J, leaving 21 bases between. The CDR3 DNA sequence: TGCGCCAGCACCGACAATTTCCGGGACACCACTAACTATGGCTACACCTTC. It encodes CASTDNFRDTTNYGYTF.

In its sample, this clonotype was seen many times. This chain joins TRBV24-1 and TRBJ2-6, with D perhaps matching TRBD1 (5 bases). CDR3 length: 17 amino acids. Germline values: CDR1 KGHDR, CDR2 SFDVKD. Trimming shortened V by 3 bases and J by 0 bases, and 11 bases separated the two germline ends. The CDR3 coding sequence is TGTGCCACCAGTGATAGGACACTCGTCTCTGGGGCCAACGTCCTGACTTTC. Its translation: CATSDRTLVSGANVLTF.

This clonotype was seen more than once but under ten times. This chain links TRBV3-1 with TRBJ1-2, with D hard to call. The germline gives CDR1 LGHDT, CDR2 YNNKEL (reference sequence). There are 15 residues in the CDR3. V was trimmed by 0 bases and J by 5 bases, leaving 13 bases between them. The CDR3 coding sequence is TGTGCCAGCAGCCAAGATGGACGGATGACATATGGCTACACCTTC. Translating it yields CASSQDGRMTYGYTF.

This clonotype was counted a few times. V is TRBV4-3 and J is TRBJ1-2; maybe TRBD1 (6 bases). Germline assignment: CDR1 LGHNA and CDR2 YSLEER. This CDR3 is built from 15 residues. V was cut by 1 base and J by 7 bases, with 16 bases left in between. CDR3 in amino acids: CASSQAAGIGGGYTF. The CDR3, as DNA: TGCGCCAGCAGCCAAGCGGCGGGGATAGGGGGTGGCTACACCTTC.

With regard to this clonotype: Germline is not matched at one junction end, which may reflect a read error. J is TRBJ2-5 and V is TRBV9; 8 bases match TRBD2. The V gene's germline CDR1 is SGDLS and CDR2 YYNGEE. The CDR3 runs to 14 residues. This CDR3 is CAGSTRPGGLTQYF. The DNA for the CDR3 is TGTGCCGGCAGCACAAGACCGGGAGGGCTAACCCAGTACTTC.

This clonotype occurred a few times. The chain is built from TRBV11-2 and TRBJ2-2; D is unclear. CDR3 size: 15 residues. With 6 bases removed from V and 2 bases from J, the gap between germline ends came to 13 bases. Per the germline V gene, CDR1 is SGHAT and CDR2 is FQNNGV. CDR3 in amino acids: CASSIGILNTGELFF. The CDR3 region has the DNA TGTGCCAGCAGTATAGGGATCCTAAACACCGGGGAGCTGTTTTTT.

The chain recombines TRBV11-2 with TRBJ2-5, with a weak D call TRBD2 (6 bases). V gave up 1 base and J gave up 2 bases, with 11 bases separating them. Germline lookup yields CDR1 SGHAT and CDR2 FQNNGV. This CDR3 has 15 residues. In nucleotides, the CDR3 is TGTGCCAGCAGCTTAGCTCCGACTAGACAAGAGACCCAGTACTTC. Its translation is CASSLAPTRQETQYF.

V is TRBV29-1 and J is TRBJ2-5, with a possible D match to TRBD1 (6 bases). Between the trimmed V and J ends, which lost 3 bases and 6 bases, there was a span of 11 bases. The CDR3 contains 12 residues. In germline, CDR1 is SQVTM, CDR2 ANQGSEA. DNA of the CDR3: TGCAGCGTTGACTTGCAGGGGAAGACCCAGTACTTC. It codes for CSVDLQGKTQYF. The full variable domain, rest sourced from reference TRBV29-1 and TRBJ2-5, is SAVISQKPSRDICQRGTSLTIQCQVDSQVTMMFWYRQQPGQSLTLIATANQGSEATYESGFVIDKFPISRPNLTFSTLTVSNMSPEDSSIYLCSVDLQGKTQYFGPGTRLLVL.

This chain connects TRBV7-9 to TRBJ2-2, with a tentative D call TRBD2 (5 bases). V lost 5 bases and J lost 4, with 14 bases in between. The CDR3 has 15 amino acids. CDR1 is SEHNR and CDR2 is FQNEAQ in the germline V gene (reference sequence). CDR3 nucleotide sequence: TGTGCCAGCAGCCCCGGACTGGTATCCACCGGGGAGCTGTTTTTT. Translation: CASSPGLVSTGELFF.

The V call is TRBV5-1, the J call TRBJ2-1; TRBD2 aligns across 10 bases. The CDR3 runs to 14 residues. Germline values: CDR1 SGHRS, CDR2 YFSETQ. Trimming took 4 bases from V and 8 from J; bases not matched to a gene: 6. The CDR3 spells CASSRTSGEHEQFF. For the CDR3, the DNA is TGCGCCAGCAGCAGGACTAGCGGTGAACATGAGCAGTTCTTC.